A single sample gave rise to the 26 T cell receptor beta chains below, sequenced in a study of blood T cell repertoires in COVID-19. The method was immunoSEQ multiplex PCR; TCRdb's version includes in-frame clones alone and lacks a portion of them. The sample shows about 270,000 clones, about nine tenths of them seen only once. The specimen was PBMCs or T cells enriched from blood (not recorded which). The receptors were gathered from a woman between 45 and 65 years old who had recovered from COVID-19.

The chain carries TRBV28 and TRBJ2-7, with 8 bases lining up with TRBD1. The CDR3 totals 16 residues. The J segment lost 3 bases and the V segment lost 1 base, leaving 8 bases of the junction unmatched. Per germline, CDR1 MDHEN and CDR2 SYDVKM. CDR3: CASSLSADREFYEQYF. The CDR3 DNA sequence: TGTGCCAGCAGTTTATCCGCGGACAGGGAGTTCTACGAGCAGTACTTC.

The chain carries TRBV30 and TRBJ1-6, with 7 bases fitting TRBD1. Looked up from germline, CDR1 is GTSNPN and CDR2 is SVGIG (reference sequence). The CDR3 runs to 15 residues. The trim removed 8 bases at V and 0 bases at J, leaving 7 bases unmatched. The CDR3 is CAADRSSSYNSPLHF. In DNA, the CDR3 is TGTGCCGCGGACAGGTCTAGCTCCTATAATTCACCCCTCCACTTT.

The chain links TRBV12-3 or TRBV12-4 to TRBJ1-2; D perhaps matches TRBD1 (6 bases). The ends were cut back, 1 base at V and 3 bases at J, with 6 bases in the middle. The CDR3 spans 13 residues. The CDR3 sequence: CASSLEGDYGYTF. The CDR3 nucleotides read TGTGCCAGCAGTTTAGAGGGGGACTATGGCTACACCTTC.

This chain connects TRBV19 to TRBJ2-1; 10 bases are a match to TRBD2. Germline V lookup: CDR1 LNHDA, CDR2 SQIVND (reference sequence). There are 17 residues in the CDR3. The junction had 9 bases not matched to a gene; V was cut back by 3 bases and J by 4 bases. CDR3 in amino acids: CASSIFRTSGKYNEQFF. For the CDR3, the DNA is TGTGCCAGTAGTATCTTTCGGACTAGCGGAAAGTACAATGAGCAGTTCTTC.

The chain has TRBV29-1 and TRBJ2-3; 7 positions agree with TRBD1. The V and J ends lost 0 bases and 3 bases, in that order; junction bases with no gene match: 9. The CDR3 spans 16 residues. Germline V lookup: CDR1 SQVTM, CDR2 ANQGSEA. The CDR3 protein is CSVEDPAIQGTDTQYF. The DNA for the CDR3 is TGCAGCGTTGAAGATCCCGCGATACAGGGGACAGATACGCAGTATTTT.

The chain uses TRBV9 and TRBJ2-3; D is perhaps TRBD1 (7 bases). Germline CDR1 SGDLS, CDR2 YYNGEE. The V end lost 4 bases, the J end lost 9 bases, and 9 bases lay between the germline ends. The CDR3 contains 11 residues. The CDR3 nucleotides read TGTGCCAGCAGCCCAGGGGGGACGCAGTATTTT. It is translated as CASSPGGTQYF.

Of note for this clone: One end of the junction fails to match germline, which may point to a read error. This chain connects TRBV2 to TRBJ1-2; TRBD1 might be the D (5 bases). This CDR3 is 12 amino acids long. Per the germline V gene, CDR1 is SNHLY and CDR2 is FYNNEI. The CDR3 loop is CASSVPPGPGLF. Here the CDR3 DNA reads TGTGCCAGCAGTGTACCGCCAGGGCCGGGACTCTTC.

The chain uses TRBV19 and TRBJ1-5; TRBD1 agrees at 7 bases. The CDR3 contains 18 residues. From germline, CDR1 is LNHDA and CDR2 SQIVND (reference sequence). V shed 1 base and J 0 bases; nucleotides not matched to a gene: 9. The DNA for the CDR3 is TGTGCCAGTAGTATAGCTCGAATACAGGGGTATAGCAATCAGCCCCAGCATTTT. This translates into CASSIARIQGYSNQPQHF.

The chain uses TRBV20-1 and TRBJ2-1; D call uncertain. CDR1 is DFQATT, CDR2 SNEGSKA, per germline (reference sequence). The CDR3 contains 15 residues. V was cut by 3 bases and J by 5 bases, with 17 bases left in between. CDR3 protein: CSASHTNRHNNEQFF. Here the CDR3 DNA reads TGCAGTGCTAGTCACACAAACAGACACAACAATGAGCAGTTCTTC.

CDR3 bases: TGTGCCAGCAGCCTAGCGGGAGAAGCTAGCGGGGAGCTGTTTTTT. It codes for CASSLAGEASGELFF. This sequence joins TRBV7-3 and TRBJ2-2; 10 nucleotides align to TRBD2. V was pared by 5 bases and J by 7 bases, with 7 bases of the junction left unmatched. The CDR3 runs to 15 residues. Germline assignment: CDR1 SGHTA and CDR2 FQGTGA.

V and J are TRBV4-3 and TRBJ2-1, with 14 bases identical to TRBD2. This CDR3 comprises 19 residues. The germline gives CDR1 LGHNA, CDR2 YSLEER. V was clipped by 1 base and J by 7 bases; unmatched bases: 12. Written as DNA, the CDR3 is TGCGCCAGCAGCCAAGTCCCGGGACTAGCGGGAGACAAAGGGAATGAGCAGTTCTTC. Its translation: CASSQVPGLAGDKGNEQFF.

V is TRBV3-1 (or the pseudogene TRBV3-2) and J is TRBJ2-7, with TRBD2 identical over 9 bases. Germline values: CDR1 LGHDT, CDR2 YNNKEL (reference sequence). The J segment lost 1 base and the V segment lost 1 base, leaving 2 bases of the junction unmatched. This CDR3 contains 15 residues. CDR3 nucleotide sequence: TGTGCCAGCAGCCAAGTTCTAGCGGGGTCCTACGAGCAGTACTTC. Translating gives CASSQVLAGSYEQYF.

The chain uses TRBV7-9 and TRBJ2-3; TRBD2 agrees at 10 bases. J was trimmed by 3 bases and V by 4 bases; bases with no gene match: 13. In germline, CDR1 is SEHNR, CDR2 FQNEAQ (reference sequence). CDR3 length: 18 residues. Here the CDR3 DNA reads TGTGCCAGCAGCTCGGGTAGGCTAGCGGGAGTGTTGACAGATACGCAGTATTTT. This codes for CASSSGRLAGVLTDTQYF.

The gene calls are TRBV7-9 and TRBJ2-3; 7 nucleotides match TRBD2. The germline V gene encodes CDR1 SEHNR and CDR2 FQNEAQ (reference sequence). The CDR3 sequence is 16 residues long. V was clipped by 3 bases and J by 0 bases; unmatched bases: 6. In DNA, the CDR3 is TGTGCCAGCAGCTTTGTGCTAGCGGCTAGCACAGATACGCAGTATTTT. Translation gives CASSFVLAASTDTQYF.

V gene TRBV28 combines with J gene TRBJ1-5; possible D gene TRBD1, 6 bases. This CDR3 region has 12 residues. Germline V gene lookup returns CDR1 MDHEN and CDR2 SYDVKM. Trimming took 6 bases from V and 5 from J, leaving 8 bases between them. CDR3 protein: CASRDSDQPQHF. DNA of the CDR3: TGTGCCAGCAGGGACAGCGATCAGCCCCAGCATTTT.

This clone appeared a single time. The CDR3 region has the DNA TGTGCCAGCAGTGAGGGGACAGGGAGGGACTATGGCTACACCTTC. Translated: CASSEGTGRDYGYTF. The chain couples TRBV6-1 to TRBJ1-2; the match to TRBD1 covers 9 bases. The CDR3 sequence is 15 residues long. The junction had 5 bases not matched to a gene; V was cut back by 3 bases and J by 3 bases. The germline gives CDR1 MNHNS, CDR2 SASEGT.

The table lists this clone with many counts. Other DNA sequences from this sample encode an identical CDR3 as well. V usage is TRBV30 and J usage is TRBJ1-2; D is possibly TRBD1 (6 bases). The CDR3 loop spans 12 amino acids. V dropped 1 base and J dropped 4 bases, with 7 bases sitting between them. Per the germline V gene, CDR1 is GTSNPN and CDR2 is SVGIG (reference sequence). CDR3 amino acids: CAWSADSYGYTF. The CDR3, as DNA: TGTGCCTGGAGTGCGGACAGCTATGGCTACACCTTC. The whole variable domain, filled in from reference TRBV30 and TRBJ1-2, reads SQTIHQWPATLVQPVGSPLSLECTVEGTSNPNLYWYRQAAGRGLQLLFYSVGIGQISSEVPQNLSASRPQDRQFILSSKKLLLSDSGFYLCAWSADSYGYTFGSGTRLTVV.

The chain has TRBV5-1 and TRBJ2-7, with a tentative D call TRBD1 (6 bases). The length of the CDR3 is 14 residues. The germline V and J ends were trimmed by 0 bases and 4 bases, with 11 bases remaining between them. Germline V gene lookup returns CDR1 SGHRS and CDR2 YFSETQ. The CDR3 spells CASSLEGVRYEQYF. The CDR3, as DNA: TGCGCCAGCAGCTTGGAGGGGGTAAGGTACGAGCAGTACTTC.

In nucleotides, the CDR3 is TGTGCCAGCAGGTTAGATTGGGTGAAAGCGGGAGAGTTTGGGGAAGGGATCTACGAGCAGTACTTC. This translates into CASRLDWVKAGEFGEGIYEQYF. The chain couples TRBV27 to TRBJ2-7, with 8 bases lining up with TRBD2. Losses at the gene ends were 6 bases for V and 3 bases for J; bases not matched to a gene: 31. The V gene's germline CDR1 is MNHEY and CDR2 SMNVEV (reference sequence). This CDR3 region has 22 residues.

This chain links TRBV5-1 with TRBJ1-2; 7 bases are a match to TRBD1. Per the germline V gene, CDR1 is SGHRS and CDR2 is YFSETQ. CDR3 length: 15 amino acids. The trim removed 0 bases at V and 8 bases at J, leaving 10 bases unmatched. The CDR3 spells CASSLAGRDRQGYTF. DNA for the CDR3: TGCGCCAGCAGCTTGGCGGGACGGGACAGACAAGGCTACACCTTC. Complete variable domain (other parts from reference TRBV5-1 and TRBJ1-2): KAGVTQTPRYLIKTRGQQVTLSCSPISGHRSVSWYQQTPGQGLQFLFEYFSETQRNKGNFPGRFSGRQFSNSRSEMNVSTLELGDSALYLCASSLAGRDRQGYTFGSGTRLTVV.

The chain is built from TRBV4-2 and TRBJ2-4, with 11 bases lining up with TRBD2. The CDR3 covers 16 residues. Per germline, CDR1 LGHNA and CDR2 YNFKEQ. The trim removed 0 bases at V and 6 bases at J, leaving 4 bases unmatched. For the CDR3, the DNA is TGTGCCAGCAGCCAAGAACTAGCGGGAGTGGTAAACATTCAGTACTTC. Translation gives CASSQELAGVVNIQYF.

The V call is TRBV30, the J call TRBJ2-1, with TRBD2 matching over 13 bases. The CDR3 spans 17 residues. The germline V gene has CDR1 GTSNPN and CDR2 SVGIG (reference sequence). V was pared by 0 bases and J by 7 bases, with 9 bases of the junction left unmatched. The CDR3 reads CAWSVSPTSGRKNEQFF. CDR3 DNA: TGTGCCTGGAGTGTGAGCCCGACTAGCGGGAGGAAAAATGAGCAGTTCTTC.

The rearrangement links TRBV5-1 to TRBJ1-1; D gene unclear. The CDR3 length is 15 residues. V lost 0 bases and J 4 bases, leaving 13 bases between the germline ends. Per the germline V gene, CDR1 is SGHRS and CDR2 is YFSETQ. Here the CDR3 reads CASSLEGSRGTEAFF. The DNA of the CDR3 is TGCGCCAGCAGCTTGGAAGGGAGCCGGGGCACTGAAGCTTTCTTT.

The chain uses TRBV2 and TRBJ2-7; 10 bases agree with TRBD2. The CDR3 length is 16 residues. Germline lookup yields CDR1 SNHLY and CDR2 FYNNEI. Trimming removed 6 bases from V and 6 bases from J; junction bases left unmatched: 14. The CDR3 region is CASSYQAGGKSSEQYF. CDR3 bases: TGTGCCAGCAGCTACCAAGCGGGAGGGAAATCGTCCGAGCAGTACTTC.

This clone was seen a single time. The chain has TRBV28 and TRBJ2-7, with TRBD1 identical over 9 bases. V lost 6 bases, J lost 2 bases, and 5 bases stayed unmatched. In germline, CDR1 is MDHEN, CDR2 SYDVKM. CDR3 length: 14 amino acids. In DNA, the CDR3 is TGTGCCAGCAGGGTGGGGACAGGGCCCTACGAGCAGTACTTC. Translated: CASRVGTGPYEQYF.

V is TRBV25-1 and J is TRBJ2-7, with TRBD1 matching 9 bases. This CDR3 has 13 amino acids. CDR1 is MGHDK and CDR2 is SYGVNS in the germline V gene. V dropped 8 bases and J dropped 3; count of bases not matched to a gene: 5. The CDR3 region is CASGGTGNYEQYF. In DNA form, the CDR3 reads TGTGCCAGCGGGGGGACAGGGAACTACGAGCAGTACTTC.